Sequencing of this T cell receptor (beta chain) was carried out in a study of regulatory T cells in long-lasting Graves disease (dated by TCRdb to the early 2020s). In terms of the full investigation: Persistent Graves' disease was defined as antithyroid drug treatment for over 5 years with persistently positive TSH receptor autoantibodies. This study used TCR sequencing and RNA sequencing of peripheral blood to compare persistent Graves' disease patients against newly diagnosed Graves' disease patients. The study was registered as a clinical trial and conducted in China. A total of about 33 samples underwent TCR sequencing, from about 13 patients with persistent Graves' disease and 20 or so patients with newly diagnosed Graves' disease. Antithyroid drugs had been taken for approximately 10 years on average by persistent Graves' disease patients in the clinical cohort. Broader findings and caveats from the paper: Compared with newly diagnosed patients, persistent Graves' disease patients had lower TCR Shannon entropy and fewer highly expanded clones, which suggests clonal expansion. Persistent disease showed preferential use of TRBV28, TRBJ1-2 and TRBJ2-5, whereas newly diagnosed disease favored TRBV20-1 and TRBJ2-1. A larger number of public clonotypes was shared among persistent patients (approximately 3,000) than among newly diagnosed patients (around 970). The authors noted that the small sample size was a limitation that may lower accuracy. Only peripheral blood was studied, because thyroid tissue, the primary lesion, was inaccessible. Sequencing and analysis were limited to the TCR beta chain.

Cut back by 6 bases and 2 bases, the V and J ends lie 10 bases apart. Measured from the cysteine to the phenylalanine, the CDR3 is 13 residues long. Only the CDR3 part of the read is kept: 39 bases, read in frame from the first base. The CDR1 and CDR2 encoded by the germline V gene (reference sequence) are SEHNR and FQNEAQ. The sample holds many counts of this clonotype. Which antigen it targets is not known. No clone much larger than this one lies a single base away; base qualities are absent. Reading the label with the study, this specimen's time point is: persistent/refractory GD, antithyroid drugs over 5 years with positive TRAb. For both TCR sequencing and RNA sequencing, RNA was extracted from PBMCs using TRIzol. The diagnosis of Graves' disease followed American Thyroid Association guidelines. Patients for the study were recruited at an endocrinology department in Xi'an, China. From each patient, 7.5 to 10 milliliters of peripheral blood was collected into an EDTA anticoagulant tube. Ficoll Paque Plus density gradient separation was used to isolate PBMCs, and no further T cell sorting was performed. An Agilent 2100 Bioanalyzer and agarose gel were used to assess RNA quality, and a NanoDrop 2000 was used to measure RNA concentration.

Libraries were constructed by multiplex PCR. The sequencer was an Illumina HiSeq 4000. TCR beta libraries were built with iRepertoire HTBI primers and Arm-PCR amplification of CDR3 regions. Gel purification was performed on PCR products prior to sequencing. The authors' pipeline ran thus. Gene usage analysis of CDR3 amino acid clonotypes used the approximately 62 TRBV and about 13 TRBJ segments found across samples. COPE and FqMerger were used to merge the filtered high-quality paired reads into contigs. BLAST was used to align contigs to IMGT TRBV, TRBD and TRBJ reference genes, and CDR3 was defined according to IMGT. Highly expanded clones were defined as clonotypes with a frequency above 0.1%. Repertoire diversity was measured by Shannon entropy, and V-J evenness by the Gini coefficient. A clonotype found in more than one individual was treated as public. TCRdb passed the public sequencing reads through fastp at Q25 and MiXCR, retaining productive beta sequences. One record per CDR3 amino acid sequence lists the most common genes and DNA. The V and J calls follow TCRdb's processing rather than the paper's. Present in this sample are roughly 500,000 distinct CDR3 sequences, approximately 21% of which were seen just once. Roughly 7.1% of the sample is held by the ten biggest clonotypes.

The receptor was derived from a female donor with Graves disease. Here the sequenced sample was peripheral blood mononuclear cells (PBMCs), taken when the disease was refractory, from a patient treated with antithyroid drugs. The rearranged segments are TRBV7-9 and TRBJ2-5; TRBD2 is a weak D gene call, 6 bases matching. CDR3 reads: CASREGIQETQYF. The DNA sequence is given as TGTGCCAGCAGGGAGGGGATTCAAGAGACCCAGTACTTC.